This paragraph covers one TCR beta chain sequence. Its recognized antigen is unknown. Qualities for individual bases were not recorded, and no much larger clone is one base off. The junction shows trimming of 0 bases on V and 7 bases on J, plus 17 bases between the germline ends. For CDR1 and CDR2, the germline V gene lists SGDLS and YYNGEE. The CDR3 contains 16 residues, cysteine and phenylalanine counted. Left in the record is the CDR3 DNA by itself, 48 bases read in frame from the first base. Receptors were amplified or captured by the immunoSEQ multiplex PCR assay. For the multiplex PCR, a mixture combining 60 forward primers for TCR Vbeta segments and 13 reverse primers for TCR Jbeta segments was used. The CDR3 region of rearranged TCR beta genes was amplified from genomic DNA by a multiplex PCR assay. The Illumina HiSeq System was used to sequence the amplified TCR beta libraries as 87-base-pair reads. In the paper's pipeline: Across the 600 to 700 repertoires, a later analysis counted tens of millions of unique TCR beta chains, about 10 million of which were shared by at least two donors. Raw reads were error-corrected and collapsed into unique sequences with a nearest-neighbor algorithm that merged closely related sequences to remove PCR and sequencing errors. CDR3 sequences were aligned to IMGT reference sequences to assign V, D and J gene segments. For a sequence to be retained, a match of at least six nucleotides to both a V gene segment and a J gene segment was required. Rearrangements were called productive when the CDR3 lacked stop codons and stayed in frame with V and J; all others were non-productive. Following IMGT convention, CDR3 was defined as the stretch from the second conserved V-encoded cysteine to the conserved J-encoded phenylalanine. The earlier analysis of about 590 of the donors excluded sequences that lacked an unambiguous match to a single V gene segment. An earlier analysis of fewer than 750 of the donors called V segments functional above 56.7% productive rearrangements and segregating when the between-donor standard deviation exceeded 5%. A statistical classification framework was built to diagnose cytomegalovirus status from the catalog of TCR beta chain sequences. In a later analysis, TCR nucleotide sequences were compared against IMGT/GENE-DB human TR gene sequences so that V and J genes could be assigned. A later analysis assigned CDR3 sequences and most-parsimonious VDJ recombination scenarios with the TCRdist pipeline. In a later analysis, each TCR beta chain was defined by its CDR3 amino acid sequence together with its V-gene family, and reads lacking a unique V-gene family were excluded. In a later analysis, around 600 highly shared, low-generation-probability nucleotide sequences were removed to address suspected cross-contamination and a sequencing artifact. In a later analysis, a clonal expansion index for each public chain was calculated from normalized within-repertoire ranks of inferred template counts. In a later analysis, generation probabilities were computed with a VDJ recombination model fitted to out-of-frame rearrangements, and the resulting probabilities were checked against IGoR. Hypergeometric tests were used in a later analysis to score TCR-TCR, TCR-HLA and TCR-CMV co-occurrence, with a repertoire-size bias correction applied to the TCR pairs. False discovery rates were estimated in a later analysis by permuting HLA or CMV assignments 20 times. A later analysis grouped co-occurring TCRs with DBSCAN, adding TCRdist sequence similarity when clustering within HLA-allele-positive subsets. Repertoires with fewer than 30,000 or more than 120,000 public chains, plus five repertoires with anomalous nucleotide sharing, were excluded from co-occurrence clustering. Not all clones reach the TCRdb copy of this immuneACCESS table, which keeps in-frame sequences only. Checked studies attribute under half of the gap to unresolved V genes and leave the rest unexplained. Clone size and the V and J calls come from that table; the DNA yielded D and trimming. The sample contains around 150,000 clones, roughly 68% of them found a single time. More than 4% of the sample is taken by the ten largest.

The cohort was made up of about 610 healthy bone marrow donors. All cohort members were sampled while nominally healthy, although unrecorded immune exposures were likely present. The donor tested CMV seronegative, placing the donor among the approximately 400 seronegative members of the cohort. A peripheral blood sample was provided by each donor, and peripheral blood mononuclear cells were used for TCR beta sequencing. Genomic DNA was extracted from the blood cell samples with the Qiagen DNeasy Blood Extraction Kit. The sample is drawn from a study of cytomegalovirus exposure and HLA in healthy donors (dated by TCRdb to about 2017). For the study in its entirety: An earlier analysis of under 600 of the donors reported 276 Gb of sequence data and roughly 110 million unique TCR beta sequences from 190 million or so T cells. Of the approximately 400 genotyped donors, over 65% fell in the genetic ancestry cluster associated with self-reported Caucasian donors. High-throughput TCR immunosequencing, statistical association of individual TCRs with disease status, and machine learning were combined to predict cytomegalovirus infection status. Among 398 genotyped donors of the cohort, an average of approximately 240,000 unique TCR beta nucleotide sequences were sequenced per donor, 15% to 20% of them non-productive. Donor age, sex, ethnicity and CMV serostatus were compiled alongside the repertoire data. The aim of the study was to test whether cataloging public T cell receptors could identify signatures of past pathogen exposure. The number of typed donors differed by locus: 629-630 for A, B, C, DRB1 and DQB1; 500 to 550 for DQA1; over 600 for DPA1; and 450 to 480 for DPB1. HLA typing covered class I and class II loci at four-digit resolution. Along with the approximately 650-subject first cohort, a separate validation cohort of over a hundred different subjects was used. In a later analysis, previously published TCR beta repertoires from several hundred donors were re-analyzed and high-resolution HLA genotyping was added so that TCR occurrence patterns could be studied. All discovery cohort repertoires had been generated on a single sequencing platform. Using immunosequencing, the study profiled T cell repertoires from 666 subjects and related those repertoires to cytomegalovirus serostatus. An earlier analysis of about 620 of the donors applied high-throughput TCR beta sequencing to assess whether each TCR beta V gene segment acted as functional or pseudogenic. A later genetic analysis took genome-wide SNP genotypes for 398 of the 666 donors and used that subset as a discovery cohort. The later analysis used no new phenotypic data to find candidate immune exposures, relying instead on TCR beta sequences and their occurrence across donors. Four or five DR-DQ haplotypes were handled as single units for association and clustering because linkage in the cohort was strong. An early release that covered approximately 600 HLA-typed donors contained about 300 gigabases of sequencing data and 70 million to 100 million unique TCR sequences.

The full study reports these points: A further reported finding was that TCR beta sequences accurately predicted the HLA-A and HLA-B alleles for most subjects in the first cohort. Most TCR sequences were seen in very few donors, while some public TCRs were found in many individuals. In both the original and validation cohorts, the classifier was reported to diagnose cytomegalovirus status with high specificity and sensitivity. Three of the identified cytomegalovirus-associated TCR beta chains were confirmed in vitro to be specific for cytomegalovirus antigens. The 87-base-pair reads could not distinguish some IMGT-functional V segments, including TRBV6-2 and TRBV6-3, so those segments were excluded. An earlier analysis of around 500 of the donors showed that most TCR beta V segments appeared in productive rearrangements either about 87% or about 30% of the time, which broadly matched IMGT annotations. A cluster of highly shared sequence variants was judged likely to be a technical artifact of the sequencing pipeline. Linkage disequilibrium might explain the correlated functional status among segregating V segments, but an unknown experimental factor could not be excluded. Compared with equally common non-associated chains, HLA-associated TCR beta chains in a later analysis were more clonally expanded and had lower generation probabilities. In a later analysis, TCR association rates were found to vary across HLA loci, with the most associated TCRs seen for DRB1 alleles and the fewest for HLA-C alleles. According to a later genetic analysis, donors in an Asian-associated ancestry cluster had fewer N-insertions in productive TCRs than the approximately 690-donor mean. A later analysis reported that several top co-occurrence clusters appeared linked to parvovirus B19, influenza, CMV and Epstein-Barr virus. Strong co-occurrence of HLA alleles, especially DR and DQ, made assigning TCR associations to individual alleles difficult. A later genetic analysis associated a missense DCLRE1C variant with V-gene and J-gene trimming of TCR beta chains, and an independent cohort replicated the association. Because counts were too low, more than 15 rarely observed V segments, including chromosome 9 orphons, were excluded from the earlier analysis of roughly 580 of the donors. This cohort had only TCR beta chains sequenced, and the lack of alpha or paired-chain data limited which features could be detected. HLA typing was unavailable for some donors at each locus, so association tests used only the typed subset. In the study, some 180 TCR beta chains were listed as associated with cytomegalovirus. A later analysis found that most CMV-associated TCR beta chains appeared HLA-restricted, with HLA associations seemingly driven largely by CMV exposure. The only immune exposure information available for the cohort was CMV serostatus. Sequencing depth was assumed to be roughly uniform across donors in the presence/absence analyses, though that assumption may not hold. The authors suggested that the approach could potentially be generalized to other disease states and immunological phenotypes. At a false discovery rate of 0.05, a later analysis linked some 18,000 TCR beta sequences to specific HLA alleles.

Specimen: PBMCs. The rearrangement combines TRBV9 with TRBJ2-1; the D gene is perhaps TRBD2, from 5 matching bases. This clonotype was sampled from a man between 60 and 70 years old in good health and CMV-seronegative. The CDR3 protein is CASSVEGPGRGNEQFF. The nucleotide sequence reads TGTGCCAGCAGCGTAGAAGGACCGGGTAGAGGGAATGAGCAGTTCTTC.